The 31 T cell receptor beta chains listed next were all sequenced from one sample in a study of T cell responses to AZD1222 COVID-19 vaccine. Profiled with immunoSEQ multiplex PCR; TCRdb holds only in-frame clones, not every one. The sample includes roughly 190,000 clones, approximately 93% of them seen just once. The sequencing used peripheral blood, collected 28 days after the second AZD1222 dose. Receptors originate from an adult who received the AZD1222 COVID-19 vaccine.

CDR3 bases: TGTGCCAGCAGTTTGGAGTCCTACGAGCAGTACTTC. Protein product: CASSLESYEQYF. The V gene is TRBV28, the J gene TRBJ2-7; D is uncertain. The ends were cut back, 3 bases at V and 1 base at J, with 4 bases in the middle. The CDR3 is made up of 12 amino acids. From germline, CDR1 is MDHEN and CDR2 SYDVKM.

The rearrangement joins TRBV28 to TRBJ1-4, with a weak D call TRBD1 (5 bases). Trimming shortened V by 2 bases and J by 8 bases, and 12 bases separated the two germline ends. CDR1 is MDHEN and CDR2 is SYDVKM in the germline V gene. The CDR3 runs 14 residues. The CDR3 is CASSLGGTREKLFF. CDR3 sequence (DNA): TGTGCCAGCAGTTTAGGGGGGACTAGGGAAAAACTGTTTTTT.

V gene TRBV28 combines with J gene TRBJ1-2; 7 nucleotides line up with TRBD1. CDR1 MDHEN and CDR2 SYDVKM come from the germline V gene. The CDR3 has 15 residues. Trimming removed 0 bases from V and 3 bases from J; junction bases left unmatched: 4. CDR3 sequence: CASSLWEGADYGYTF. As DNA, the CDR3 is TGTGCCAGCAGTTTATGGGAGGGGGCGGACTATGGCTACACCTTC.

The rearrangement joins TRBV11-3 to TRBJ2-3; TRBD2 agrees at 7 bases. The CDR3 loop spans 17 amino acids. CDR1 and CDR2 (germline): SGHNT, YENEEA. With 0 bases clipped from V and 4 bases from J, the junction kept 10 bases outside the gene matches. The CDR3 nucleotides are TGTGCCAGCAGCTTAGACGGGGCGGGAGACGTACCAGATACGCAGTATTTT. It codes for CASSLDGAGDVPDTQYF.

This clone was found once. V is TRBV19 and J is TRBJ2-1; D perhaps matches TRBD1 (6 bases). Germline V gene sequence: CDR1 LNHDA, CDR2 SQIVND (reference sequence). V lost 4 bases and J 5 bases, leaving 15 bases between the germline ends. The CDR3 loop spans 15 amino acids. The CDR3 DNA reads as TGTGCCAGTAGTAGGACCGGGACAAGGGACAATGAGCAGTTCTTC. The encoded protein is CASSRTGTRDNEQFF.

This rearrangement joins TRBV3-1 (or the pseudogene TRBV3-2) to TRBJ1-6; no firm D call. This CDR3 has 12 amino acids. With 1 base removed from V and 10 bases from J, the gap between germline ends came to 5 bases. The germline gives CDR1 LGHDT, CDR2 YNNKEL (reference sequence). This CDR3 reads CASSQGVSPLHF. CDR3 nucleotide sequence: TGTGCCAGCAGCCAAGGGGTATCACCCCTCCACTTT.

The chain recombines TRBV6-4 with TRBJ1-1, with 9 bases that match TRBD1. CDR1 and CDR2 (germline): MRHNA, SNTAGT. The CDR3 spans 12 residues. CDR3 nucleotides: TGTGTCTTTCCCCTGACAGGGGGTGAAGCTTTCTTT. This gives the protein CVFPLTGGEAFF.

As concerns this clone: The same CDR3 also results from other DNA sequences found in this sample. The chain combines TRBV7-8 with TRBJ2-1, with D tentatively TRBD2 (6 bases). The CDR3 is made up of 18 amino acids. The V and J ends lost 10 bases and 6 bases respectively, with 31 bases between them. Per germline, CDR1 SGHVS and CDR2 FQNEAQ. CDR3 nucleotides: TGTGCCACCACCCCAGTGGGACTCACCCCAGGACCTGGCAATGAGCAGTTCTTC. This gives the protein CATTPVGLTPGPGNEQFF. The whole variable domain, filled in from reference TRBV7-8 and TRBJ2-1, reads GAGVSQSPRYKVAKRGQDVALRCDPISGHVSLFWYQQALGQGPEFLTYFQNEAQLDKSGLPSDRFFAERPEGSVSTLKIQRTQQEDSAVYLCATTPVGLTPGPGNEQFFGPGTRLTVL.

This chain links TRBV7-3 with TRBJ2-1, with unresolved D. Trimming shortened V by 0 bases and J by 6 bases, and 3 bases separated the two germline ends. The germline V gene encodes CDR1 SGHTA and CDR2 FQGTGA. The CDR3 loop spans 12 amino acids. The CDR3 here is CASSLTPNEQFF. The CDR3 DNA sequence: TGTGCCAGCAGCTTAACGCCCAATGAGCAGTTCTTC. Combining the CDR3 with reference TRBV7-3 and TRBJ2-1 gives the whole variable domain GAGVSQTPSNKVTEKGKYVELRCDPISGHTALYWYRQSLGQGPEFLIYFQGTGAADDSGLPNDRFFAVRPEGSVSTLKIQRTERGDSAVYLCASSLTPNEQFFGPGTRLTVL.

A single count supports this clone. The CDR3 DNA reads TGTGCCAGCAGCTCTCCCTCGGACAGCAGCCCACAGTACTTC. Residues: CASSSPSDSSPQYF. The genes are TRBV7-9 and TRBJ2-5; possibly TRBD1 for D (6 bases). Germline V gives CDR1 SEHNR, CDR2 FQNEAQ (reference sequence). V lost 4 bases and J 11 bases, leaving 20 bases between the germline ends. This CDR3 has 14 amino acids.

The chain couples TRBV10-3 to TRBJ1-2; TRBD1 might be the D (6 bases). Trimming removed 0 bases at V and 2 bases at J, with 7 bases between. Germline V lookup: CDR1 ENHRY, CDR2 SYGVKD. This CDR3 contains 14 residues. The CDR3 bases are TGTGCCATCAGTGAGTCGACAGGCAACTATGGCTACACCTTC. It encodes CAISESTGNYGYTF.

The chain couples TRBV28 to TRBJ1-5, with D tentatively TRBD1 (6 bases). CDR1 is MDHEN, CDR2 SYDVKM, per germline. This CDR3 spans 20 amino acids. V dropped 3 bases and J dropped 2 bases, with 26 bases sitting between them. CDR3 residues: CASSLGLGTTIKEGNQPQHF. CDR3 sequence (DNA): TGTGCCAGCAGTTTGGGTCTTGGGACAACAATTAAGGAAGGCAATCAGCCCCAGCATTTT.

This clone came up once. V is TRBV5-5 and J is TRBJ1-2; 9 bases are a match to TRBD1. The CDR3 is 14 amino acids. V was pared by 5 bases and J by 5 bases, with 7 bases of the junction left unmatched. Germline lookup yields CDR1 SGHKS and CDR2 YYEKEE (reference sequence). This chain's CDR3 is CASSPGTGWYGYTF. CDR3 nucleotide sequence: TGTGCCAGCAGTCCCGGGACAGGGTGGTATGGCTACACCTTC. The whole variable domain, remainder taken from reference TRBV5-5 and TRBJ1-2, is DAGVTQSPTHLIKTRGQQVTLRCSPISGHKSVSWYQQVLGQGPQFIFQYYEKEERGRGNFPDRFSARQFPNYSSELNVNALLLGDSALYLCASSPGTGWYGYTFGSGTRLTVV.

The CDR3 region has the DNA TGCAGCGTTGGCGGTGGCGTTTCGGGAACTGAAGCTTTCTTT. This encodes CSVGGGVSGTEAFF. This chain connects TRBV29-1 to TRBJ1-1, with no clear D. CDR3 length equals 14 residues. The V and J ends lost 4 bases and 5 bases respectively, with 17 bases between them. The germline V gene has CDR1 SQVTM and CDR2 ANQGSEA.

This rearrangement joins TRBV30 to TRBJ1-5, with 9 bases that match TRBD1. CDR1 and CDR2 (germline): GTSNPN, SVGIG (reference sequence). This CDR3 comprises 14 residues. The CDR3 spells CAYQTGGFGQPQHF. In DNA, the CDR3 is TGTGCTTACCAAACAGGGGGCTTCGGTCAGCCCCAGCATTTT.

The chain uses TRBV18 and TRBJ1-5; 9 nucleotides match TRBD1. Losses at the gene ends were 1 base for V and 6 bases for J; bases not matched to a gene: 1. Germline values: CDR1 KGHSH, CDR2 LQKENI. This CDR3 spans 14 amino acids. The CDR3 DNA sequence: TGTGCCAGCTCACCACAGGACAGGGGTCAGCCCCAGCATTTT. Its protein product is CASSPQDRGQPQHF.

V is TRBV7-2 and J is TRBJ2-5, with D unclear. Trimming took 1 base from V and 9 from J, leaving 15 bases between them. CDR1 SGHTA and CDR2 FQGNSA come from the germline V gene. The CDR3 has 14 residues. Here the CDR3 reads CASSLEFGSGPQYF. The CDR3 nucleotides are TGTGCCAGCAGCTTAGAATTTGGGTCGGGTCCCCAGTACTTC. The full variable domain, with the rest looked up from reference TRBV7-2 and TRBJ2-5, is GAGVSQSPSNKVTEKGKDVELRCDPISGHTALYWYRQSLGQGLEFLIYFQGNSAPDKSGLPSDRFSAERTGGSVSTLTIQRTQQEDSAVYLCASSLEFGSGPQYFGPGTRLLVL.

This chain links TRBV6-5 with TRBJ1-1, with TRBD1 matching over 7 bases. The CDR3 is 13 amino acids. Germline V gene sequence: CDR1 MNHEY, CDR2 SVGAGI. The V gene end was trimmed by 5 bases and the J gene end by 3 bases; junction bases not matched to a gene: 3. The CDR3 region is CASSPGTDTEAFF. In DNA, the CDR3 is TGTGCCAGCAGTCCCGGGACAGACACTGAAGCTTTCTTT.

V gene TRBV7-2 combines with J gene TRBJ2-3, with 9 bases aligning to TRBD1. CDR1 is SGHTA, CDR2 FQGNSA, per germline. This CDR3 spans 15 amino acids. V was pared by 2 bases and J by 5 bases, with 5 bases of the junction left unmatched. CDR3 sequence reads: CASSLLGQGRDTQYF. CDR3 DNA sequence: TGTGCCAGCAGCTTATTGGGACAGGGCCGAGATACGCAGTATTTT. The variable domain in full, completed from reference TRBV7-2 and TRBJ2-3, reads GAGVSQSPSNKVTEKGKDVELRCDPISGHTALYWYRQSLGQGLEFLIYFQGNSAPDKSGLPSDRFSAERTGGSVSTLTIQRTQQEDSAVYLCASSLLGQGRDTQYFGPGTRLTVL.

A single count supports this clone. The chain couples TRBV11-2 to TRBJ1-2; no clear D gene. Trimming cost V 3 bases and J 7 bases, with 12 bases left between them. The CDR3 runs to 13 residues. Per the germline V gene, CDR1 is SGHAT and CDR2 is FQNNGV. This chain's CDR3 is CASSLAHLGGYTF. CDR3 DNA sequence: TGTGCCAGCAGCTTGGCACATCTCGGTGGCTACACCTTC.

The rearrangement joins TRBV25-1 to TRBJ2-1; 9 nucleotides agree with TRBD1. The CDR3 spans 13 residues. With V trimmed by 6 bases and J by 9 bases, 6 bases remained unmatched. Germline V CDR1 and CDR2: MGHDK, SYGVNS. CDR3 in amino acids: CASRRQGVGEQFF. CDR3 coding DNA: TGTGCCAGCAGACGACAGGGGGTGGGTGAGCAGTTCTTC.

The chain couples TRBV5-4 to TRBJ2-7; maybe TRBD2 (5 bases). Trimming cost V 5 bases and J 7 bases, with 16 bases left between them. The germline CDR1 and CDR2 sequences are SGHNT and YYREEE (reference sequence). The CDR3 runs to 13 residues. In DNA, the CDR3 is TGTGCCAGCAGTTTCGATCCCTCGGGGGAGCAGTACTTC. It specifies CASSFDPSGEQYF.

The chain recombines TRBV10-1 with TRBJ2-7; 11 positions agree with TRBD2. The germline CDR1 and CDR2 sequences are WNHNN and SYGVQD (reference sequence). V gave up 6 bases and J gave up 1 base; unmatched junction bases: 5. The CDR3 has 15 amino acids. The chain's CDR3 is CASSASGGSSYEQYF. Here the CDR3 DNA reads TGCGCCAGCAGCGCTAGCGGGGGGTCTTCCTACGAGCAGTACTTC.

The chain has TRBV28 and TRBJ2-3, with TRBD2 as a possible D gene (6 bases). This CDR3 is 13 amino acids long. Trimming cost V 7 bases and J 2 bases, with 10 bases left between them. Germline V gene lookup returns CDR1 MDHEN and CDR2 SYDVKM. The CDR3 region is CASMGTYTDTQYF. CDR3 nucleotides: TGTGCCAGCATGGGGACTTACACAGATACGCAGTATTTT.

The CDR3 DNA reads TGTGCCAGCAGTCAGAGCTCTGGAAACACCATATATTTT. It is translated as CASSQSSGNTIYF. The chain uses TRBV7-9 and TRBJ1-3, with unresolved D. The CDR3 has 13 amino acids. The germline CDR1 and CDR2 sequences are SEHNR and FQNEAQ (reference sequence). V was pared by 6 bases and J by 0 bases, with 6 bases between.

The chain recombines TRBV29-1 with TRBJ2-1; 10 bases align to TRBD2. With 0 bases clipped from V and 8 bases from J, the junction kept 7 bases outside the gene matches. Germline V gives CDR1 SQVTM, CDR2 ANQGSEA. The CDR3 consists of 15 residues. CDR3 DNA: TGCAGCGTTGAAGAGGGGAAGCGGGAGGGTTATGAGCAGTTCTTC. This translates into CSVEEGKREGYEQFF.

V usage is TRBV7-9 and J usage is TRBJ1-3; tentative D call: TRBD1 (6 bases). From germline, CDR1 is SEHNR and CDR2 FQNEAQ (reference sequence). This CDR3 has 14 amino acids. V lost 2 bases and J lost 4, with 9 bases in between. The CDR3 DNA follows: TGTGCCAGCAGCTTAACAGGGTTCGGAAACACCATATATTTT. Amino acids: CASSLTGFGNTIYF.

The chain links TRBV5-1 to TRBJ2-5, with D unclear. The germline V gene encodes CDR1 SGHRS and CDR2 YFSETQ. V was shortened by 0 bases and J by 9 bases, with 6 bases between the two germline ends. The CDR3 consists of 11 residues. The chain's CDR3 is CASSLDLAQYF. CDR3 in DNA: TGCGCCAGCAGCTTGGATCTGGCCCAGTACTTC.

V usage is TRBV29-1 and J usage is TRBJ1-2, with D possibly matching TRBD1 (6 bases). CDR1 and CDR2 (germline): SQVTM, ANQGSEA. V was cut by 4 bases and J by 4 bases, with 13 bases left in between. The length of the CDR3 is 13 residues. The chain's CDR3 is CSVAAGAGYGYTF. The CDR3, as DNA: TGCAGCGTTGCGGCAGGGGCTGGCTATGGCTACACCTTC.

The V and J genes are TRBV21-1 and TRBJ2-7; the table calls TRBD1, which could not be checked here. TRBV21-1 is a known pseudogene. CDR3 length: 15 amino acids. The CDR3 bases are TGTGCCAGCAGCAAATTCTCCGCAGGGCGCGGCGAGCAGTACTTC. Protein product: CASSKFSAGRGEQYF.

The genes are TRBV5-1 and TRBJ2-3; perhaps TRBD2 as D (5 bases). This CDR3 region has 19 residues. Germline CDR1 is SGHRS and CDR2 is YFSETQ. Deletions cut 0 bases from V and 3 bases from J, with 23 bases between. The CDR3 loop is CASSLGLRESQPLTDTQYF. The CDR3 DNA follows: TGCGCCAGCAGCTTGGGATTGAGGGAGTCCCAACCCCTGACAGATACGCAGTATTTT.